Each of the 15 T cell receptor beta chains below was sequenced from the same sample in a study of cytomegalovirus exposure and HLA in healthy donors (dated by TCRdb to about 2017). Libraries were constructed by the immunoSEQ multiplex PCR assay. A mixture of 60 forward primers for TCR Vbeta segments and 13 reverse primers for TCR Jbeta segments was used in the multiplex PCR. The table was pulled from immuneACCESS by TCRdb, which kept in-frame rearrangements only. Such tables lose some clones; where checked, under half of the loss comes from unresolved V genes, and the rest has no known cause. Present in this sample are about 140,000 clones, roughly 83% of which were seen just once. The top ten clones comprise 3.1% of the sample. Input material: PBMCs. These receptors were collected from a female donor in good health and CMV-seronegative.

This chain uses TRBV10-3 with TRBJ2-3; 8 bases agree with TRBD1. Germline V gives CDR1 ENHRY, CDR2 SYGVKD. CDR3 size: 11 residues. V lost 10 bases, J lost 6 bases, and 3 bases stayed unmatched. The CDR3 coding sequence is TGTGCCAATCGACAGGGGGATACGCAGTATTTT. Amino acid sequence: CANRQGDTQYF.

CDR3 sequence reads: CASSLTQGTPGANVLTF. The CDR3 DNA reads as TGTGCCAGCAGTTTAACCCAGGGAACTCCTGGGGCCAACGTCCTGACTTTC. The rearrangement uses TRBV27 and TRBJ2-6; maybe TRBD1 (5 bases). This CDR3 is 17 amino acids long. Trimming took 2 bases from V and 2 from J, leaving 13 bases between them. Germline CDR1 reads MNHEY; CDR2 reads SMNVEV (reference sequence).

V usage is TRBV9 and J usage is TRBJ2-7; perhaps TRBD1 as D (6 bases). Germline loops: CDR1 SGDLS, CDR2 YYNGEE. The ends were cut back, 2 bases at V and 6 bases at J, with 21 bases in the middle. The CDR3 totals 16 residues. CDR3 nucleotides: TGTGCCAGCAGCGTGACTGCAGGGGAGATAGGGACCGAGCAGTACTTC. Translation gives CASSVTAGEIGTEQYF.

CDR3 loop: CASSLMFAGGETQYF. Here the CDR3 DNA reads TGTGCCAGCAGCTTAATGTTTGCGGGGGGTGAGACCCAGTACTTC. The chain combines TRBV5-6 with TRBJ2-5; TRBD2 matches at 8 bases. This CDR3 comprises 15 residues. The V and J ends lost 2 bases and 5 bases, in that order; junction bases with no gene match: 8. Germline CDR1 reads SGHDT; CDR2 reads YYEEEE.

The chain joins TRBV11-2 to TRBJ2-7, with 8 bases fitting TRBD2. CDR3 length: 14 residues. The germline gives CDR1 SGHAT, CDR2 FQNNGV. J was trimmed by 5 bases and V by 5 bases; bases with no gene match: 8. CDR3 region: CASSISGGINEQYF. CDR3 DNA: TGTGCCAGCAGCATAAGCGGGGGTATCAACGAGCAGTACTTC.

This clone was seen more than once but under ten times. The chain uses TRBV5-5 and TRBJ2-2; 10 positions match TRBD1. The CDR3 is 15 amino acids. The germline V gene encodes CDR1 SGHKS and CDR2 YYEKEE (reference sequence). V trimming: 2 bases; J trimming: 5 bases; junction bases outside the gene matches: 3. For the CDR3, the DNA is TGTGCCAGCAGCTTTGGGACAGGGGCAACCGGGGAGCTGTTTTTT. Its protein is CASSFGTGATGELFF.

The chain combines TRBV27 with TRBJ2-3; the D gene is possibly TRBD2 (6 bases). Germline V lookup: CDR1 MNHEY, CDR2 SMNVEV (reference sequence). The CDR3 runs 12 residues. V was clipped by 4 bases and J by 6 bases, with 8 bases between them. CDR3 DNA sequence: TGTGCCAGCAGTTATGGGGGGGATACGCAGTATTTT. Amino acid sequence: CASSYGGDTQYF.

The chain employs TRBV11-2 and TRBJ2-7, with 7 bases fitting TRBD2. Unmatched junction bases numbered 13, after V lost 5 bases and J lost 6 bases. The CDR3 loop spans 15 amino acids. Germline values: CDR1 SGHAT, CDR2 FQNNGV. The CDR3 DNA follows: TGTGCCAGCAGCGCTTCCGCGGGAGTGGGGAGCGAGCAGTACTTC. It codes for CASSASAGVGSEQYF.

Here the CDR3 reads CASSFQGGITNSPLHF. CDR3 DNA: TGTGCCAGCAGCTTCCAGGGGGGAATCACTAATTCACCCCTCCACTTT. The chain has TRBV7-2 and TRBJ1-6, with 7 bases identical to TRBD1. The CDR3 sequence is 16 residues long. CDR1 is SGHTA and CDR2 is FQGNSA in the germline V gene. V trimming: 3 bases; J trimming: 6 bases; junction bases outside the gene matches: 8.

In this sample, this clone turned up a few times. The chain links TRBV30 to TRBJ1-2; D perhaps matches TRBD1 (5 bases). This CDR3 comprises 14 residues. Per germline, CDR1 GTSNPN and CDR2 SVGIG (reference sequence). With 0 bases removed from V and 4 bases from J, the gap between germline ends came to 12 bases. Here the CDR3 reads CAWSVFRVGYGYTF. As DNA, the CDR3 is TGTGCCTGGAGTGTATTCAGGGTGGGCTATGGCTACACCTTC.

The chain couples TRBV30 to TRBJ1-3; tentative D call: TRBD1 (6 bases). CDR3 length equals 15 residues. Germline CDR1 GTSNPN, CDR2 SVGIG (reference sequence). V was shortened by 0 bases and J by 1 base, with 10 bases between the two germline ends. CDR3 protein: CAWSVLGASGNTIYF. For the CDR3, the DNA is TGTGCCTGGAGTGTACTGGGGGCTTCTGGAAACACCATATATTTT.

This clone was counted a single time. This CDR3 reads CASSEGDRGFYTF. The CDR3 DNA reads as TGCGCCAGCAGCGAGGGGGACAGGGGGTTCTACACCTTC. This chain uses TRBV5-1 with TRBJ1-2; 11 bases are shared with TRBD1. The CDR3 consists of 13 residues. Germline-derived CDR1 and CDR2 are SGHRS and YFSETQ. V shed 4 bases, J shed 10 bases, and the junction held 6 bases outside the gene matches.

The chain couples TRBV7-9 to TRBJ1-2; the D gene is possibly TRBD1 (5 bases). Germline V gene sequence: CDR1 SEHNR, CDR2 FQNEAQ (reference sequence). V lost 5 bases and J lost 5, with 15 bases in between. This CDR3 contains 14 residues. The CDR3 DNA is TGTGCCAGCAGCCGAGACCAGGGAGGGTATGGCTACACCTTC. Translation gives CASSRDQGGYGYTF.

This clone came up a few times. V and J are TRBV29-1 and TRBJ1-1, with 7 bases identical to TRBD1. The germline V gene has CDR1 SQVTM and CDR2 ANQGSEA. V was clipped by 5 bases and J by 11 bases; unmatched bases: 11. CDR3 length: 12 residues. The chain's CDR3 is CSVYRGTDEAFF. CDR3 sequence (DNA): TGCAGCGTTTATAGAGGGACAGACGAGGCTTTCTTT.

The CDR3 sequence is CASSLDRGGRSPLHF. The CDR3 DNA follows: TGTGCCAGCAGCCTAGACAGGGGCGGGCGTTCACCCCTCCACTTT. The chain carries TRBV7-2 and TRBJ1-6, with TRBD1 matching over 8 bases. The CDR3 runs to 15 residues. Germline CDR1 reads SGHTA; CDR2 reads FQGNSA. V was clipped by 5 bases and J by 9 bases; unmatched bases: 9.